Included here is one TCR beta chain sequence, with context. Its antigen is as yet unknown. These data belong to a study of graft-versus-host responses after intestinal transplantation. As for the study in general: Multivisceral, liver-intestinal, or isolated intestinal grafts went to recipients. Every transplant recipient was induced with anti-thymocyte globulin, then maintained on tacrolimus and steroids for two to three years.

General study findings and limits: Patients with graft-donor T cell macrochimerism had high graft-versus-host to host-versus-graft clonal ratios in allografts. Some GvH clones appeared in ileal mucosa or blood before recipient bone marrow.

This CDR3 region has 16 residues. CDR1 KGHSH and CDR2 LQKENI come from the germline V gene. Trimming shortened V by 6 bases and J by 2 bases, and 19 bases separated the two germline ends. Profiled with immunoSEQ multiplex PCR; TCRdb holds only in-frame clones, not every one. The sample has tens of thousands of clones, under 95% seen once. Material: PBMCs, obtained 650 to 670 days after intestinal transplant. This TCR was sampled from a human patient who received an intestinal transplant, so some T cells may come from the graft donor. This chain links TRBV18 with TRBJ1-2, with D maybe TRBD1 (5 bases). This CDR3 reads CASSPWGRGRNYGYTF. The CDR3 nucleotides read TGTGCCAGCTCCCCCTGGGGCAGAGGGAGAAACTATGGCTACACCTTC.